Here is one T cell receptor (beta chain) with its context. This CDR3 region has 15 residues. The germline V gene encodes CDR1 SNHLY and CDR2 FYNNEI. J was trimmed by 7 bases and V by 7 bases; bases with no gene match: 9. The record originates from a study of blood T cell repertoires in COVID-19. The wider study: Donors in the United States, Italy and Spain gave samples during acute or convalescent COVID-19.

The table came from immunoSEQ multiplex PCR; TCRdb's copy has only in-frame clones and leaves some out. Of 200,000 to 300,000 clones listed, 88% are singletons. It was during active infection that Seattle patients were enrolled and then longitudinally followed. This receptor was identified in a young woman with COVID-19, enrolled during active disease. The genes are TRBV2 and TRBJ1-6; 8 bases are a match to TRBD1. The sample comprised peripheral blood. In nucleotides, the CDR3 is TGTGCCAGCAAAGATCCGGGACAGGCCAATTCACCCCTCCACTTT. As protein: CASKDPGQANSPLHF.